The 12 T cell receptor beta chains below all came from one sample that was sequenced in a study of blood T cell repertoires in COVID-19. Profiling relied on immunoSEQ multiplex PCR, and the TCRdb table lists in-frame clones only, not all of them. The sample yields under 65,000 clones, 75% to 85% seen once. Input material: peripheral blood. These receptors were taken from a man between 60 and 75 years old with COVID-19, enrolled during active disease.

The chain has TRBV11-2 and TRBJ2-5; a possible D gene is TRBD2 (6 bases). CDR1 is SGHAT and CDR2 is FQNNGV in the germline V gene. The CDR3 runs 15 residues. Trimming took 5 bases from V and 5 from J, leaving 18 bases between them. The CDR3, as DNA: TGTGCCAGCAGCGCCGGGGGAAGGGCCGGGGAGACCCAGTACTTC. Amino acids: CASSAGGRAGETQYF.

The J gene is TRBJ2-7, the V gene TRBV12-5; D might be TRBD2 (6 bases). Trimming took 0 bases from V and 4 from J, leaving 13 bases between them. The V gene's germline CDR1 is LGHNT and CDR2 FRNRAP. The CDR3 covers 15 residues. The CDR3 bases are TGTGCTAGTGGTTTGGTACGATTAGGGAGGTACGAGCAGTACTTC. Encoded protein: CASGLVRLGRYEQYF.

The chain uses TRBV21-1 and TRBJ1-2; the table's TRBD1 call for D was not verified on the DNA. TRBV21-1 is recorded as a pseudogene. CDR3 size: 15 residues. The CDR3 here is CASSKEDRAYYGYTF. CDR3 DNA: TGTGCCAGCAGCAAAGAAGACAGGGCCTACTATGGCTACACCTTC.

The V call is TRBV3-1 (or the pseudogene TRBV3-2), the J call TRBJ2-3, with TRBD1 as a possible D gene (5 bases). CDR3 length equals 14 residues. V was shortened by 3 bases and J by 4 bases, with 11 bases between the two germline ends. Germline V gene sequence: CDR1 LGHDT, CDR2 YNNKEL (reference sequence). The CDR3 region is CASSHSGSPDTQYF. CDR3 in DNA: TGTGCCAGCAGCCACTCAGGGTCCCCAGATACGCAGTATTTT.

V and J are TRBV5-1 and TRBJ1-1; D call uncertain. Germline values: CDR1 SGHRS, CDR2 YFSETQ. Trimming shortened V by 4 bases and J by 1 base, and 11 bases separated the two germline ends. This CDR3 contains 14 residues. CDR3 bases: TGCGCCAGCAGCGAGCGTGGCACGAACACTGAAGCTTTCTTT. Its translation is CASSERGTNTEAFF.

The CDR3 sequence: CASSPLAGEQYF. The DNA for the CDR3 is TGTGCCAGCTCACCCCTAGCGGGGGAGCAGTATTTT. The chain recombines TRBV18 with TRBJ2-3, with 10 bases matching TRBD2. This CDR3 comprises 12 residues. The ends lost 3 bases at V and 11 bases at J; junction bases unmatched: 2. CDR1 and CDR2 (germline): KGHSH, LQKENI.

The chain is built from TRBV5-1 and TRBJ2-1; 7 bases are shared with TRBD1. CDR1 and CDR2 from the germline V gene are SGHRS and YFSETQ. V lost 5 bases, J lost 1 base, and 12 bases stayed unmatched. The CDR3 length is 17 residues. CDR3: CASSLYGTAASYNEQFF. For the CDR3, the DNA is TGCGCCAGCAGTTTATACGGGACAGCGGCGTCCTACAATGAGCAGTTCTTC.

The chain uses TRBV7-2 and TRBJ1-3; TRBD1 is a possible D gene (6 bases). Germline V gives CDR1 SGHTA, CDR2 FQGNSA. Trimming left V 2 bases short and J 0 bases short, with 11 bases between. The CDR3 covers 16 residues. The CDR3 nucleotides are TGTGCCAGCAGCTTACAGGGGTCAGCCTCTGGAAACACCATATATTTT. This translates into CASSLQGSASGNTIYF.

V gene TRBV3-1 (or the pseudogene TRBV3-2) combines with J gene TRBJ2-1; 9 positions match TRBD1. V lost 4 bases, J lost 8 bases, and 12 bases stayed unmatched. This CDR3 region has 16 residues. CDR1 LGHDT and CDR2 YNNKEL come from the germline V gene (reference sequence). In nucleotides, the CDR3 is TGTGCCAGCAGCCTTCGGACGGGACAGGGTGACCATGAGCAGTTCTTC. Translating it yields CASSLRTGQGDHEQFF.

The CDR3 here is CASNRQGSNYGYTF. The CDR3 DNA follows: TGTGCCAGCAACCGACAGGGATCTAACTATGGCTACACCTTC. The chain couples TRBV7-9 to TRBJ1-2; 7 positions agree with TRBD1. This CDR3 spans 14 amino acids. Trimming took 7 bases from V and 0 from J; bases not matched to a gene: 5. In germline, CDR1 is SEHNR, CDR2 FQNEAQ (reference sequence). Combining the CDR3 with reference TRBV7-9 and TRBJ1-2 gives the whole variable domain DTGVSQNPRHKITKRGQNVTFRCDPISEHNRLYWYRQTLGQGPEFLTYFQNEAQLEKSRLLSDRFSAERPKGSFSTLEIQRTEQGDSAMYLCASNRQGSNYGYTFGSGTRLTVV.

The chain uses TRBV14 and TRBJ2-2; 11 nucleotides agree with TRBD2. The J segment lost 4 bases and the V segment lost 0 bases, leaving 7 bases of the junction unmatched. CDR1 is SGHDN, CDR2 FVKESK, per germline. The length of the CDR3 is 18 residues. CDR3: CASSQEGGLAGGTGELFF. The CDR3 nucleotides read TGTGCCAGCAGCCAAGAGGGAGGACTAGCGGGTGGCACCGGGGAGCTGTTTTTT.

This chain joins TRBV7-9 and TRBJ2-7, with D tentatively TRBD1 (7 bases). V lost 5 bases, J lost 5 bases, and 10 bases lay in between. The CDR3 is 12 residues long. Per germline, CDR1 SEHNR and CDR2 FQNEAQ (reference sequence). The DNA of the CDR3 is TGTGCCAGCAGCCCCAGGGGGGACGAGCAGTACTTC. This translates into CASSPRGDEQYF.